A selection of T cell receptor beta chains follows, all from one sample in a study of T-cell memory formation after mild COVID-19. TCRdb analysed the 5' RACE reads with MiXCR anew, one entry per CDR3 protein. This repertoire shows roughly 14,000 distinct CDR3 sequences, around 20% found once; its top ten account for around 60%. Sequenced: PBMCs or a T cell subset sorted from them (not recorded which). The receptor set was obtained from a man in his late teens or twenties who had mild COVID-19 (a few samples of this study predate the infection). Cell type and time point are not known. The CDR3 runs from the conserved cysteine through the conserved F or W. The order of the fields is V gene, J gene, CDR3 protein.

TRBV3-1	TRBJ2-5	CASSRLETQYF
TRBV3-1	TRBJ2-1	CASSQDRHNEQFF
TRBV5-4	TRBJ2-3	CASSQGLDADTQYF
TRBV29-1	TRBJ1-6	CSVALSGTENSPLHF
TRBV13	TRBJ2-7	CASSPSGQGPSYEQYF
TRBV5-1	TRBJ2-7	CASSLGTDEQYF
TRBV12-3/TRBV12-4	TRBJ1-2	CASSLERSVPDLHHYGYTF
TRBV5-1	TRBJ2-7	CASSEGQHMEQYF
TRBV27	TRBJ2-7	CASSLSPGPLDEQYF
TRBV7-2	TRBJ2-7	CASSLKRSSYEQYF
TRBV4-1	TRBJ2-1	CASRLGTNEQFF
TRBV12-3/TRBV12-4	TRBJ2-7	CASSLRTGEQYF
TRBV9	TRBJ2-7	CASSVGSPSYEQYF
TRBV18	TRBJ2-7	CATGQGPYEQYF
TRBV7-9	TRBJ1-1	CASSSQITEAFF
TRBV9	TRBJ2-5	CASSVGWGAFEETQYF
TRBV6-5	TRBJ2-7	CASSYGEASGEQYF
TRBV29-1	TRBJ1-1	CSVESGAHFNTEAFF
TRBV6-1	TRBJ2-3	CASSGRGRTDTQYF
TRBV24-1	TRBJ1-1	CATSGQGNTEAFF
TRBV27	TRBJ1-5	CATWTGARNQPQHF
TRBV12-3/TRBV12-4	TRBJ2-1	CASSLGFYNEQFF
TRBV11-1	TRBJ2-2	CASRQNTGELFF
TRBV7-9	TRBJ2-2	CASSRSGPGTGELFF
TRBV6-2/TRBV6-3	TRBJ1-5	CASSSWTVDQPQHF
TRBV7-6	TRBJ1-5	CASSLAGLGGLSPQHF
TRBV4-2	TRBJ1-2	CASSQENADGGYTF